What follows are 32 T cell receptor beta chains derived from one specimen sequenced in a study of T cell responses to AZD1222 COVID-19 vaccine. This table comes from immunoSEQ multiplex PCR, and its TCRdb copy is limited to in-frame clones, with some not included. This table holds some 150,000 clones, around 90% found once. Sequenced material: peripheral blood, taken on day 0 of AZD1222 vaccination. Every receptor here comes from an adult in good health.

CDR3: CAISEGQGYEQYF. The CDR3 DNA is TGTGCCATCAGTGAGGGACAGGGCTACGAGCAGTACTTC. The chain recombines TRBV10-3 with TRBJ2-7, with TRBD1 matching 8 bases. Trimming at V came to 2 bases and at J to 3 bases, leaving 0 bases not matched to a gene. CDR1 ENHRY and CDR2 SYGVKD come from the germline V gene. The CDR3 covers 13 residues.

J is TRBJ1-6 and V is TRBV21-1; TRBD1 is the table's D call, not checked against the DNA. TRBV21-1 is marked as a pseudogene. The CDR3 is 16 residues long. The CDR3 sequence: CASSKEHRTGNSPLHF. The CDR3 bases are TGTGCCAGCAGCAAAGAACACAGGACAGGGAATTCACCCCTCCACTTT.

This CDR3 is CASSLGGPAKEAFF. CDR3 in DNA: TGTGCCAGCAGCTTAGGAGGGCCCGCAAAGGAAGCTTTCTTT. This rearrangement joins TRBV7-8 to TRBJ1-1; D gene ambiguous. Trimming took 1 base from V and 8 from J, leaving 14 bases between them. This CDR3 is built from 14 residues. Germline-derived CDR1 and CDR2 are SGHVS and FQNEAQ.

This rearrangement joins TRBV11-2 to TRBJ2-1; unclear D gene. Germline-derived CDR1 and CDR2 are SGHAT and FQNNGV. Trimming pared 0 bases from V and 10 bases from J, leaving 10 bases between. The CDR3 length is 13 residues. In nucleotides, the CDR3 is TGTGCCAGCAGCTTAGAACGCGTTGGGGAGCAGTTCTTC. Translated, it gives CASSLERVGEQFF.

This chain uses TRBV12-3 or TRBV12-4 with TRBJ1-2; unclear D gene. The CDR3 sequence is 13 residues long. The V end was cut by 4 bases, the J end by 2 bases, with 8 bases between. The CDR3: CASSSSDNYGYTF. In DNA, the CDR3 is TGTGCCAGCAGTTCGTCAGACAACTATGGCTACACCTTC.

The rearrangement uses TRBV15 and TRBJ2-7; D is possibly TRBD2 (6 bases). Trimming left V 0 bases short and J 1 base short, with 10 bases between. Germline-derived CDR1 and CDR2 are LNHNV and YYDKDF (reference sequence). CDR3 length equals 15 residues. CDR3 DNA sequence: TGTGCCACCAGCAGAGAGACGGGGGTTTCCTACGAGCAGTACTTC. Translation gives CATSRETGVSYEQYF.

The rearrangement uses TRBV28 and TRBJ1-2; D is perhaps TRBD1 (6 bases). This CDR3 contains 19 residues. CDR1 and CDR2 from the germline V gene are MDHEN and SYDVKM. The germline V and J ends were trimmed by 1 base and 0 bases, with 21 bases remaining between them. DNA of the CDR3: TGTGCCAGCAGTTTATCCCGGGCACCAGGGGCAAATTCTAACTATGGCTACACCTTC. It codes for CASSLSRAPGANSNYGYTF.

The rearrangement joins TRBV4-2 to TRBJ2-5, with 8 nucleotides matching TRBD1. The CDR3 sequence is 13 residues long. Looked up from germline, CDR1 is LGHNA and CDR2 is YNFKEQ. Unmatched junction bases numbered 4, after V lost 4 bases and J lost 6 bases. In nucleotides, the CDR3 is TGTGCCAGCAGCCTGGACAGGGAAAAGACCCAGTACTTC. Translating it yields CASSLDREKTQYF.

The rearrangement links TRBV18 to TRBJ1-1; D is unresolved. This CDR3 comprises 14 residues. Germline V gene lookup returns CDR1 KGHSH and CDR2 LQKENI. V was pared by 3 bases and J by 6 bases, with 14 bases between. The CDR3 is CASSPFEIEPEAFF. The CDR3 DNA sequence: TGTGCCAGCTCACCGTTCGAGATCGAACCTGAAGCTTTCTTT. The whole variable domain, remainder taken from reference TRBV18 and TRBJ1-1, is NAGVMQNPRHLVRRRGQEARLRCSPMKGHSHVYWYRQLPEEGLKFMVYLQKENIIDESGMPKERFSAEFPKEGPSILRIQQVVRGDSAAYFCASSPFEIEPEAFFGQGTRLTVV.

V gene TRBV2 combines with J gene TRBJ2-7, with 8 nucleotides matching TRBD2. The V gene's germline CDR1 is SNHLY and CDR2 FYNNEI. The CDR3 consists of 14 residues. Trimming removed 2 bases from V and 3 bases from J; junction bases left unmatched: 3. CDR3 in DNA: TGTGCCAGCAGTGAATCTCGGGAGGGCTACGAGCAGTACTTC. Encoded protein: CASSESREGYEQYF.

The chain has TRBV5-1 and TRBJ1-1; 7 bases align to TRBD1. This CDR3 comprises 16 residues. V lost 4 bases to trimming and J lost 0 bases; unmatched junction nucleotides: 9. Germline-derived CDR1 and CDR2 are SGHRS and YFSETQ. Here the CDR3 reads CASSTGQSIMNTEAFF. CDR3 bases: TGCGCCAGCAGCACGGGACAGTCGATCATGAACACTGAAGCTTTCTTT. The full variable domain, in which reference TRBV5-1 and TRBJ1-1 provide the parts outside the CDR3, is KAGVTQTPRYLIKTRGQQVTLSCSPISGHRSVSWYQQTPGQGLQFLFEYFSETQRNKGNFPGRFSGRQFSNSRSEMNVSTLELGDSALYLCASSTGQSIMNTEAFFGQGTRLTVV.

This sequence joins TRBV19 and TRBJ2-3; TRBD1 or TRBD2 may be the D gene (6 bases each). V lost 8 bases and J 6 bases, leaving 15 bases between the germline ends. The CDR3 is 13 amino acids. Germline V lookup: CDR1 LNHDA, CDR2 SQIVND (reference sequence). The CDR3, as DNA: TGTGCCAGTGACCAGGGGAGCGGGGATACGCAGTATTTT. This gives the protein CASDQGSGDTQYF.

Here the CDR3 DNA reads TGTGCCAGCAGCTCTCGACAGGGCCGGGTCAATGAGCAGTTCTTC. It translates to CASSSRQGRVNEQFF. The genes are TRBV7-3 and TRBJ2-1; TRBD1 agrees at 7 bases. The CDR3 covers 15 residues. J was trimmed by 6 bases and V by 4 bases; bases with no gene match: 9. Germline V gene lookup returns CDR1 SGHTA and CDR2 FQGTGA.

The J gene is TRBJ1-1, the V gene TRBV28; D is possibly TRBD1 (5 bases). Per germline, CDR1 MDHEN and CDR2 SYDVKM. The CDR3 covers 13 residues. The V end was cut by 2 bases, the J end by 5 bases, with 9 bases between. CDR3 DNA sequence: TGTGCCAGCAGTTTACGGGGGTTTACTGAAGCTTTCTTT. It is translated as CASSLRGFTEAFF.

This clone was observed once. This chain joins TRBV19 and TRBJ2-7, with 11 bases fitting TRBD2. After removal of 5 bases from V and 2 bases from J, the junction contained 5 bases not matched to a gene. Germline-derived CDR1 and CDR2 are LNHDA and SQIVND (reference sequence). The CDR3 length is 15 residues. The CDR3 DNA follows: TGTGCCAGTAGTTCATTAGCGGGAGGGCCCTACGAGCAGTACTTC. It translates to CASSSLAGGPYEQYF.

This clone was recorded once. In DNA form, the CDR3 reads TGTGCCAGCAGCTTAGTGCAGGGGGCCACCTTAGCCTACGAGCAGTACTTC. It yields the protein CASSLVQGATLAYEQYF. The V gene is TRBV7-2, the J gene TRBJ2-7, with 8 bases aligning to TRBD1. Germline assignment: CDR1 SGHTA and CDR2 FQGNSA. V gave up 1 base and J gave up 2 bases; unmatched junction bases: 10. The CDR3 loop spans 17 amino acids.

The chain combines TRBV27 with TRBJ1-1; 10 bases map to TRBD1. V shed 5 bases and J 3 bases; nucleotides not matched to a gene: 3. Germline V lookup: CDR1 MNHEY, CDR2 SMNVEV (reference sequence). The CDR3 consists of 14 residues. The CDR3 is CASSTGQGYTEAFF. DNA for the CDR3: TGTGCCAGCAGTACGGGACAGGGGTACACTGAAGCTTTCTTT.

The rearrangement uses TRBV7-2 and TRBJ1-4; D is undetermined. From germline, CDR1 is SGHTA and CDR2 FQGNSA. The length of the CDR3 is 14 residues. V was cut by 5 bases and J by 8 bases, with 15 bases left in between. This chain's CDR3 is CASSHPHPREKLFF. In DNA, the CDR3 is TGTGCCAGCAGCCATCCCCACCCGAGGGAAAAACTGTTTTTT.

CDR3 sequence reads: CASSLAQGSSPLHF. The CDR3 bases are TGTGCCAGCAGTTTAGCCCAAGGCAGCTCACCCCTCCACTTT. The chain employs TRBV27 and TRBJ1-6; D call uncertain. This CDR3 spans 14 amino acids. Germline CDR1 is MNHEY and CDR2 is SMNVEV (reference sequence). V was cut by 2 bases and J by 10 bases, with 12 bases left in between.

This chain joins TRBV28 and TRBJ1-3; tentative D call: TRBD1 (5 bases). CDR3 size: 14 residues. The germline V gene has CDR1 MDHEN and CDR2 SYDVKM. V lost 4 bases and J 1 base, leaving 8 bases between the germline ends. The CDR3 region has the DNA TGTGCCAGCAGTTGGAGGGGTTCTGGAAACACCATATATTTT. Translated, it gives CASSWRGSGNTIYF.

V gene TRBV6-2 or TRBV6-3 combines with J gene TRBJ2-7; D is possibly TRBD2 (6 bases). Looked up from germline, CDR1 is MNHEY and CDR2 is SVGEGT. The CDR3 sequence is 14 residues long. V was cut by 1 base and J by 1 base, with 8 bases left in between. Here the CDR3 reads CASSYWGESYEQYF. The CDR3 DNA reads as TGTGCCAGCAGTTACTGGGGGGAATCCTACGAGCAGTACTTC.

This clone was seen only a few times. This sequence joins TRBV7-9 and TRBJ1-1; 8 bases are a match to TRBD1. V was pared by 4 bases and J by 0 bases, with 4 bases of the junction left unmatched. CDR1 and CDR2 (germline): SEHNR, FQNEAQ (reference sequence). The CDR3 has 15 residues. The DNA of the CDR3 is TGTGCCAGCAGCTCCCGGGACAGGTTGAACACTGAAGCTTTCTTT. This translates into CASSSRDRLNTEAFF.

The chain uses TRBV7-2 and TRBJ1-2; D gene uncertain. Germline V gives CDR1 SGHTA, CDR2 FQGNSA. V shed 2 bases and J shed 8 bases, with 12 bases lying between them. This CDR3 region has 13 residues. As DNA, the CDR3 is TGTGCCAGCAGCTTACGAACCATGAGGGGCTACACCTTC. It is translated as CASSLRTMRGYTF.

CDR3 region: CASSFGQGASYNSPLHF. CDR3 DNA sequence: TGTGCCAGCAGCTTCGGACAGGGGGCGTCCTATAATTCACCCCTCCACTTT. The gene calls are TRBV9 and TRBJ1-6; TRBD1 matches at 11 bases. CDR1 and CDR2 from the germline V gene are SGDLS and YYNGEE. This CDR3 region has 17 residues. V was pared by 4 bases and J by 1 base, with 4 bases of the junction left unmatched.

The chain recombines TRBV30 with TRBJ2-7; the match to TRBD2 covers 7 bases. CDR1 GTSNPN and CDR2 SVGIG come from the germline V gene (reference sequence). V lost 2 bases to trimming and J lost 6 bases; unmatched junction nucleotides: 7. The CDR3 loop spans 13 amino acids. The CDR3 bases are TGTGCCTGGAGTACGCGACTAGCATCCGAGCAGTACTTC. Its translation is CAWSTRLASEQYF. Full variable domain (outside the CDR3, taken from reference TRBV30 and TRBJ2-7): SQTIHQWPATLVQPVGSPLSLECTVEGTSNPNLYWYRQAAGRGLQLLFYSVGIGQISSEVPQNLSASRPQDRQFILSSKKLLLSDSGFYLCAWSTRLASEQYFGPGTRLTVT.

This chain connects TRBV19 to TRBJ2-3; a weak D match, TRBD2 (6 bases). The CDR3 totals 13 residues. The V end lost 4 bases, the J end lost 4 bases, and 9 bases lay between the germline ends. From germline, CDR1 is LNHDA and CDR2 SQIVND (reference sequence). DNA of the CDR3: TGTGCCAGTAGTAGCGGGAACGCAGATACGCAGTATTTT. Amino acids: CASSSGNADTQYF.

This clone turned up a few times. The genes are TRBV7-2 and TRBJ1-4, with 11 bases lining up with TRBD1. V dropped 2 bases and J dropped 7; count of bases not matched to a gene: 6. This CDR3 is 16 amino acids long. Germline V gene lookup returns CDR1 SGHTA and CDR2 FQGNSA. CDR3 nucleotide sequence: TGTGCCAGCAGCTTAACTTCGGACAGGGGGCGTGAAAAACTGTTTTTT. This codes for CASSLTSDRGREKLFF.

The V and J genes are TRBV7-9 and TRBJ2-7; TRBD2 matches 7 bases. CDR3 length: 14 residues. Looked up from germline, CDR1 is SEHNR and CDR2 is FQNEAQ (reference sequence). V shed 4 bases and J 2 bases; nucleotides not matched to a gene: 5. CDR3 loop: CASSSTSAPYEQYF. The CDR3 region has the DNA TGTGCCAGCAGCTCCACTAGCGCTCCCTACGAGCAGTACTTC.

V usage is TRBV28 and J usage is TRBJ2-1, with D unclear. The V end lost 7 bases, the J end lost 6 bases, and 13 bases lay between the germline ends. Germline assignment: CDR1 MDHEN and CDR2 SYDVKM. The CDR3 loop spans 13 amino acids. This CDR3 reads CASTEVVANEQFF. CDR3 nucleotides: TGTGCCAGCACTGAAGTGGTAGCCAATGAGCAGTTCTTC.

The V call is TRBV7-8, the J call TRBJ1-5, with 9 positions matching TRBD1. Germline V gene data show CDR1 as SGHVS and CDR2 as FQNEAQ. The CDR3 is 19 residues long. Germline trimming cut 4 bases from V and 2 bases from J; bases unmatched to any gene: 15. CDR3 nucleotide sequence: TGTGCCAGCAGCTCGACAGGGGGAACAGGGGTGGGAGGCAATCAGCCCCAGCATTTT. Translation gives CASSSTGGTGVGGNQPQHF.

The chain carries TRBV19 and TRBJ1-6, with 11 bases identical to TRBD1. The CDR3 length is 15 residues. Germline V gene data show CDR1 as LNHDA and CDR2 as SQIVND (reference sequence). J gave up 5 bases and V 7 bases, and 4 bases lay outside the gene matches. The CDR3 loop is CASTGTGGNNSPLHF. The CDR3 nucleotides read TGTGCCAGTACCGGGACAGGGGGGAATAATTCACCCCTCCACTTT.

The gene calls are TRBV4-1 and TRBJ2-3; TRBD2 agrees at 10 bases. CDR1 and CDR2 from the germline V gene are MGHRA and YSYEKL. This CDR3 is 15 amino acids long. The junction had 7 bases not matched to a gene; V was cut back by 8 bases and J by 2 bases. The CDR3 DNA reads as TGCGCCAGCCGCTTTGGACTAGCGGACACAGATACGCAGTATTTT. Protein product: CASRFGLADTDTQYF.